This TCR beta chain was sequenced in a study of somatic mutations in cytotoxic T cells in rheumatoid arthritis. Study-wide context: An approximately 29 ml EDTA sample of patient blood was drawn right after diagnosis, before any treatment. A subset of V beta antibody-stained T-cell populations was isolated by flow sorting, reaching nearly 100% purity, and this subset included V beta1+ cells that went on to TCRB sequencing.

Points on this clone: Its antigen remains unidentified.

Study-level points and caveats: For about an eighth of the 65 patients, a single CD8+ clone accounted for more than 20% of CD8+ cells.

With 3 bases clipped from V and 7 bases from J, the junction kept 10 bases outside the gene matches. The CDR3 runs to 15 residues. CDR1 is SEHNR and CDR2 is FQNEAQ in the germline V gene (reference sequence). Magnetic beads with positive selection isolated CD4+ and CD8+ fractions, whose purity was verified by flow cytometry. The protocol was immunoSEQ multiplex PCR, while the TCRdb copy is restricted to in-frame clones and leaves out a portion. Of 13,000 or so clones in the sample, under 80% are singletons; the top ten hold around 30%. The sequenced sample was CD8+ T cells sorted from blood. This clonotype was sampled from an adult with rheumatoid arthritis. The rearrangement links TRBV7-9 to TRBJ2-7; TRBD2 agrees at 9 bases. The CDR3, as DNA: TGTGCCAGCAGCTTCACAGGCGGGGGGGCCGGGGAGCAGTACTTC. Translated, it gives CASSFTGGGAGEQYF. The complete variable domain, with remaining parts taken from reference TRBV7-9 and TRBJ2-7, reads DTGVSQNPRHKITKRGQNVTFRCDPISEHNRLYWYRQTLGQGPEFLTYFQNEAQLEKSRLLSDRFSAERPKGSFSTLEIQRTEQGDSAMYLCASSFTGGGAGEQYFGPGTRLTVT.